The T cell receptor beta chain under discussion was sequenced for a study of T-cell memory formation after mild COVID-19. Across the whole study: Most TCR clusters belonged to a single donor.

Germline CDR1 reads DFQATT; CDR2 reads SNEGSKA (reference sequence). This CDR3 spans 15 amino acids. Trimming pared 3 bases from V and 5 bases from J, leaving 19 bases between. TCRdb analysed the 5' RACE reads with MiXCR anew, one entry per CDR3 protein. The table includes 350,000 to 500,000 distinct CDR3 sequences, approximately 19% detected once. The rearrangement uses TRBV20-1 and TRBJ1-2; D remains ambiguous. Sequences were obtained from PBMCs or a T cell subset sorted from them (not recorded which). The TCR was taken from a man between 18 and 35 years old who had mild COVID-19 (a few samples of this study predate the infection). Cell type and time point are not known. Written as DNA, the CDR3 is TGCAGTGCTAGCCTGGCAGCCGCCTCGGGGTATGGCTACACCTTC. It translates to CSASLAAASGYGYTF.